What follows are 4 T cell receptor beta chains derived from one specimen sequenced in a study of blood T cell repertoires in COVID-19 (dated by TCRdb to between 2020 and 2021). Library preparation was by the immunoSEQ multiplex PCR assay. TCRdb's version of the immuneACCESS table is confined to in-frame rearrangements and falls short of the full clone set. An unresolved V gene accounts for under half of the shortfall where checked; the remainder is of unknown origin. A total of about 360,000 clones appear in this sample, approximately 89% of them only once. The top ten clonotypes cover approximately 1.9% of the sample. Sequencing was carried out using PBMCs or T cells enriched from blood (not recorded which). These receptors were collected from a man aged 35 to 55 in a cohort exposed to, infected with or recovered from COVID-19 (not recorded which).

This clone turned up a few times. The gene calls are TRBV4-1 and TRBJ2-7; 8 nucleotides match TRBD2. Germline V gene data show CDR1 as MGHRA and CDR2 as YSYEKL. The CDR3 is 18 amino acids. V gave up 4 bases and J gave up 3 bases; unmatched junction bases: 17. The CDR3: CASSPFLSGSWSDYEQYF. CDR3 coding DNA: TGCGCCAGCAGCCCTTTTTTGAGCGGGAGTTGGTCCGACTACGAGCAGTACTTC.

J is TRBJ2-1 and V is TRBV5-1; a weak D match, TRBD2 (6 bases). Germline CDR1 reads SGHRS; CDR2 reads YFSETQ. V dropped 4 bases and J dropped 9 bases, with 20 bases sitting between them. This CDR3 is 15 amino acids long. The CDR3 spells CASSPGGAGLSEQFF. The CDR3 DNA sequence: TGCGCCAGCAGCCCCGGAGGGGCGGGACTTAGTGAGCAGTTCTTC.

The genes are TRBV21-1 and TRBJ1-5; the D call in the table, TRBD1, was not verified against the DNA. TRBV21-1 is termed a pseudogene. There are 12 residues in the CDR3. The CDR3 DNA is TGTGCCAGCAGCAAAGGGCTTCAGCCCCAGCATTTT. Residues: CASSKGLQPQHF.

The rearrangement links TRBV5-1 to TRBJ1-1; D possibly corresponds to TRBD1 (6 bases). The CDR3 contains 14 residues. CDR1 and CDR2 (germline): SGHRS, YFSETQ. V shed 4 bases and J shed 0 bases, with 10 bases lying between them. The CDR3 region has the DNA TGCGCCAGCAGCCGGGACATCCTGAACACTGAAGCTTTCTTT. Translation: CASSRDILNTEAFF.